These 12 T cell receptor beta chains originate from one sample sequenced in a study of blood T cell repertoires in COVID-19. Method: immunoSEQ multiplex PCR; TCRdb's copy keeps in-frame clones and lacks some. The sample has 250,000 to 300,000 clones, 83% seen once; the top ten hold about 4.3%. What was sequenced was peripheral blood. These receptors originate from a man aged 60 to 75 who had recovered from COVID-19.

The chain has TRBV2 and TRBJ2-5; D not certain. Germline lookup yields CDR1 SNHLY and CDR2 FYNNEI. Trimming left V 2 bases short and J 2 bases short, with 6 bases between. The CDR3 covers 13 residues. CDR3 sequence: CASSEFQQETQYF. CDR3 coding DNA: TGTGCCAGCAGTGAATTTCAGCAAGAGACCCAGTACTTC.

The J gene is TRBJ2-7, the V gene TRBV13, with 10 nucleotides matching TRBD1. Per the germline V gene, CDR1 is PRHDT and CDR2 is FYEKMQ (reference sequence). The CDR3 has 14 amino acids. The junction had 8 bases not matched to a gene; V was cut back by 5 bases and J by 7 bases. In DNA form, the CDR3 reads TGTGCCAGCAGCGGGAGGGACAGGGGATGGGAGCAGTACTTC. This encodes CASSGRDRGWEQYF.

The chain has TRBV5-1 and TRBJ2-3; 15 bases agree with TRBD2. Germline CDR1 reads SGHRS; CDR2 reads YFSETQ. This CDR3 region has 18 residues. V shed 4 bases and J 0 bases; nucleotides not matched to a gene: 6. In DNA, the CDR3 is TGCGCCAGCAGCAAGGGACTAGCGGGGGGATTTAGCACAGATACGCAGTATTTT. As protein: CASSKGLAGGFSTDTQYF. The variable domain in full, completed from reference TRBV5-1 and TRBJ2-3, reads KAGVTQTPRYLIKTRGQQVTLSCSPISGHRSVSWYQQTPGQGLQFLFEYFSETQRNKGNFPGRFSGRQFSNSRSEMNVSTLELGDSALYLCASSKGLAGGFSTDTQYFGPGTRLTVL.

There are a few counts of this clone. This chain connects TRBV9 to TRBJ1-1, with no clear D. CDR3 size: 16 residues. V lost 0 bases, J lost 0 bases, and 12 bases lay in between. Per the germline V gene, CDR1 is SGDLS and CDR2 is YYNGEE. CDR3 loop: CASSVGVSIMNTEAFF. The CDR3 DNA is TGTGCCAGCAGCGTAGGAGTATCGATAATGAACACTGAAGCTTTCTTT.

The chain employs TRBV4-1 and TRBJ1-2, with 9 bases lining up with TRBD1. After removal of 6 bases from V and 8 bases from J, the junction contained 7 bases not matched to a gene. CDR1 is MGHRA and CDR2 is YSYEKL in the germline V gene. The length of the CDR3 is 13 residues. The CDR3 nucleotides are TGCGCCAGCAGGGGGACAGGGTCCGGGGGCTACACCTTC. Translating it yields CASRGTGSGGYTF.

V usage is TRBV6-5 and J usage is TRBJ1-2; 9 positions agree with TRBD1. The CDR3 loop spans 14 amino acids. V dropped 6 bases and J dropped 2; count of bases not matched to a gene: 4. Germline values: CDR1 MNHEY, CDR2 SVGAGI. The CDR3 DNA follows: TGTGCCAGCAGGGGACAGGGTTCGAACTATGGCTACACCTTC. It encodes CASRGQGSNYGYTF.

V gene TRBV5-1 combines with J gene TRBJ2-1; 7 bases are shared with TRBD2. The germline V gene has CDR1 SGHRS and CDR2 YFSETQ. The trim removed 5 bases at V and 3 bases at J, leaving 8 bases unmatched. The CDR3 spans 15 residues. The CDR3 DNA sequence: TGCGCCAGCAGGGGGTCCCTAGCGGTCTACAATGAGCAGTTCTTC. It is translated as CASRGSLAVYNEQFF.

The chain has TRBV27 and TRBJ1-5; tentative D call: TRBD1 (5 bases). This CDR3 spans 17 amino acids. The V end lost 4 bases, the J end lost 4 bases, and 20 bases lay between the germline ends. Germline CDR1 is MNHEY and CDR2 is SMNVEV (reference sequence). The CDR3: CASSSFPGGTINQPQHF. CDR3 DNA sequence: TGTGCCAGCAGTTCATTCCCCGGGGGGACCATAAATCAGCCCCAGCATTTT.

The chain has TRBV5-1 and TRBJ2-5, with a tentative D call TRBD1 (5 bases). Deletions cut 3 bases from V and 1 base from J, with 10 bases between. The CDR3 length is 14 residues. The germline V gene has CDR1 SGHRS and CDR2 YFSETQ. The CDR3 region has the DNA TGCGCCAGCAGCTACAGGTCCCTCCAAGAGACCCAGTACTTC. Translating gives CASSYRSLQETQYF.

The genes are TRBV19 and TRBJ2-5, with 7 positions matching TRBD2. This CDR3 has 13 residues. Germline lookup yields CDR1 LNHDA and CDR2 SQIVND (reference sequence). With 3 bases clipped from V and 5 bases from J, the junction kept 3 bases outside the gene matches. DNA of the CDR3: TGTGCCAGTAGTATGGTGCGGGGGGAGACCCAGTACTTC. It codes for CASSMVRGETQYF. Variable domain in full (rest from reference TRBV19 and TRBJ2-5): DGGITQSPKYLFRKEGQNVTLSCEQNLNHDAMYWYRQDPGQGLRLIYYSQIVNDFQKGDIAEGYSVSREKKESFPLTVTSAQKNPTAFYLCASSMVRGETQYFGPGTRLLVL.

This sequence joins TRBV4-1 and TRBJ2-2, with 10 bases aligning to TRBD1. CDR3 length: 17 amino acids. Germline CDR1 MGHRA, CDR2 YSYEKL. The V segment lost 0 bases and the J segment 5 bases; nucleotides outside the gene matches: 6. The CDR3 here is CASSQDPGTGVTGELFF. The CDR3 DNA follows: TGCGCCAGCAGCCAAGATCCCGGGACAGGGGTGACCGGGGAGCTGTTTTTT.

This clone was seen a handful of times. The genes are TRBV11-2 and TRBJ1-1; a weak D match, TRBD1 (5 bases). The CDR3 has 13 residues. Germline lookup yields CDR1 SGHAT and CDR2 FQNNGV. The V gene lost 5 bases and the J gene lost 5 bases, with 12 bases spanning the gap. The CDR3 is CASSPRAATEAFF. The CDR3 DNA follows: TGTGCCAGCAGCCCCAGGGCCGCAACTGAAGCTTTCTTT.